A single T cell receptor beta chain is shown here with its context. No antigen is known for it. The data belong to a study of a mutant IDH1 vaccine in newly diagnosed glioma. Across the study: The start of vaccination came 4-6 weeks after radiotherapy alone, or with temozolomide cycles. Treatment recipients were approximately 62% male and about 40% female, and their mean age was around 40 years.

TCRdb's table, derived via immunoSEQ multiplex PCR, lists solely in-frame clones and lacks some. The repertoire holds about 58,000 clones, with roughly 80% as singletons. The CDR3 covers 14 residues. Losses at the gene ends were 4 bases for V and 5 bases for J; bases not matched to a gene: 8. From germline, CDR1 is SGHNT and CDR2 YYREEE (reference sequence). Noted time point: week 5, during vaccination. What each vaccine dose contained was 300 ug of mutant IDH1 20-mer peptide, accompanied by topical imiquimod. Each tumor in the donors was a new WHO grade 3 or 4 astrocytoma, IDH1-mutant and ATRX-lost. The V gene is TRBV5-4, the J gene TRBJ2-7, with 8 bases fitting TRBD2. This receptor was taken from a woman aged 45-59 years with glioma. Material: PBMCs, obtained from a glioma patient whose treatment included an IDH1 peptide vaccine. The CDR3 spells CASSPGGGLNEQYF. CDR3 coding DNA: TGTGCCAGCAGCCCCGGGGGGGGGCTAAACGAGCAGTACTTC.